This T cell receptor (beta chain) is from a study of Ad26.COV2.S vaccination and SARS-CoV-2 variants (dated by TCRdb to the early 2020s). For the wider study: Donors in the vaccine arm were drawn from COV1001, a multicentre, randomized, double-blind, placebo-controlled phase I-IIa trial testing Ad26.COV2.S in healthy adults. A total of around 32 samples were included in the TCR-sequenced set, comprising around 20 Ad26.COV2.S vaccine recipients, 5 placebo recipients and 8 SARS-CoV-2 convalescent individuals. Dosing of Ad26.COV2.S was intramuscular, at either 5x10^10 or 1x10^11 viral particles, delivered as one shot or as two shots spaced 56 days apart. Trial participants were randomized into five groups of five: low-dose or high-dose Ad26.COV2.S given once or twice, or placebo on both occasions. TCRbeta repertoire sequencing served as the tool for gauging how specific and how broad the SARS-CoV-2-reactive T cell receptors were following Ad26.COV2.S vaccination. Throughout the experiments and outcome assessment, investigators stayed blinded to trial group allocation. Findings and caveats that apply to the study as a whole: Ad26.COV2.S recipients had higher spike-specific TCR breadth than placebo recipients (P = 0.0014). The study lacked the statistical power to compare responses across vaccine doses or regimens. The authors noted that total T cell responses may have been underestimated by the TCR breadth and depth analyses. Non-spike TCR breadth was comparable between vaccine and placebo recipients, consistent with the vaccine containing only spike. After vaccination, substantial breadth of spike-specific CD8+ and CD4+ T cell responses was reported.

The table lists this clone with a count of one. Its cognate antigen has yet to be identified. Qualities for individual bases were not recorded, and no much larger clone is one base off. Per the germline V gene, SGHRS is the CDR1 and YFSETQ is the CDR2. Deletion took 0 bases off V and 0 bases off J, with a span of 12 bases between the germline ends. The CDR3 starts with the cysteine, ends with the phenylalanine, and has 16 residues. The CDR3 DNA has 48 bases and is translated from base 1. In the paper's terms, the treatment or condition label means: 15 to 20 received Ad26.COV2.S at low or high dose, single or two shots; about 5 received placebo; per-sample allocation not given. For vaccine and placebo recipients, repertoires were sequenced using samples collected on day 63 after the first injection. In Cohort 1b, 20 to 25 adults aged 18-55 years were enrolled at a single site in Boston, USA, between 29 July and 7 August 2020. As a vaccine, Ad26.COV2.S was a replication-incompetent adenovirus type 26 vector that expressed a prefusion-stabilized SARS-CoV-2 spike protein derived from the original Wuhan strain.

TCRbeta CDR3 regions were sequenced with the immunoSEQ Assay. After extraction, genomic DNA underwent amplification by bias-controlled multiplex PCR, followed by high-throughput sequencing. Turning to the authors' computational methods: Collapsing and filtering of sequences were performed to quantify the absolute abundance of each unique TCRbeta CDR3 region. T cell fraction was estimated by normalizing TCRbeta template counts to usable DNA, with usable DNA measured through amplification of reference genes found in all nucleated cells. Repertoire TCRs were annotated as SARS-CoV-2-specific when V gene, CDR3 amino acid sequence and J gene were exactly matched to a known reactive TCR set. The reference SARS-CoV-2 TCR set was derived from MIRA and filtered for enrichment in COVID-19-positive ImmuneCODE repertoires, a step that removed public or cross-reactive TCRs. Using the MIRA antigens, annotated TCRs were further analysed by specific ORF or by position within an ORF. Breadth was defined as annotated unique rearrangements over total unique productive rearrangements; depth was the summed frequency of those rearrangements. Two-sided Wilcoxon rank-sum tests were applied when comparing TCR breadth between groups. TCRdb stores this immuneACCESS table with in-frame sequences only. Part of the clones is absent; in the studies checked, under half of the shortfall reflects unresolved V genes, and no reason is known for the rest. V and J calls and clone size are as listed in that table; D and trimming were resolved from the DNA. The sample data list approximately 480,000 clones, and 87% of these were observed just once. In total, the top ten clones hold about 13% of the sample.

The source is a person aged 18-60 years who received the Ad26.COV2.S COVID-19 vaccine or a placebo. The specimen comprised peripheral blood, sampled in a trial of Ad26.COV2.S vaccine versus placebo. Recombination joined TRBV5-1 with TRBJ1-1; a confident D gene designation cannot be given. The nucleotide sequence reads TGCGCCAGCAGCTTGGACGGGAGGCGCATGAACACTGAAGCTTTCTTT. Its translation reads: CASSLDGRRMNTEAFF.